A single sample is the source of the 9 T cell receptor beta chains below, sequenced in a study of blood T cell repertoires in COVID-19. Assay: immunoSEQ multiplex PCR; the TCRdb copy retains only in-frame clones and omits some. The data contain 250,000 to 300,000 clones, around nine tenths of them singletons. The sample comprised peripheral blood. These receptors came from a woman in her forties who had recovered from COVID-19.

The rearrangement joins TRBV2 to TRBJ2-1; no definite D call. The CDR3 sequence is 12 residues long. Germline-derived CDR1 and CDR2 are SNHLY and FYNNEI. Trimming removed 7 bases from V and 13 bases from J, with 17 bases in between. For the CDR3, the DNA is TGTGCCAGCATCAGAGACGAAATAGCCCAGTTCTTC. It specifies CASIRDEIAQFF.

The chain links TRBV6-5 to TRBJ2-5; 7 bases line up with TRBD2. Germline loops: CDR1 MNHEY, CDR2 SVGAGI. The CDR3 spans 15 residues. V shed 6 bases and J 1 base; nucleotides not matched to a gene: 8. CDR3 sequence reads: CASRRGGALQETQYF. CDR3 DNA sequence: TGTGCCAGCAGGAGGGGAGGGGCCCTCCAAGAGACCCAGTACTTC.

The chain uses TRBV3-1 (or the pseudogene TRBV3-2) and TRBJ1-3; weak D call: TRBD1 (6 bases). CDR3 length: 18 residues. CDR1 is LGHDT, CDR2 YNNKEL, per germline (reference sequence). V was clipped by 2 bases and J by 2 bases, with 19 bases between them. CDR3: CASSQLGGAGNAGNTIYF. The CDR3 nucleotides are TGTGCCAGCAGCCAACTGGGGGGGGCAGGGAATGCTGGAAACACCATATATTTT.

This clone was seen only once. The chain carries TRBV24-1 and TRBJ1-5; possibly TRBD1 for D (5 bases). Trimming cost V 6 bases and J 3 bases, with 11 bases left between them. There are 14 residues in the CDR3. Germline values: CDR1 KGHDR, CDR2 SFDVKD. The chain's CDR3 is CATSPGLNNQPQHF. CDR3 coding DNA: TGTGCCACCAGTCCGGGACTGAACAATCAGCCCCAGCATTTT.

The chain uses TRBV6-5 and TRBJ2-7; perhaps TRBD2 as D (7 bases). The CDR3 contains 14 residues. Germline CDR1 is MNHEY and CDR2 is SVGAGI. Trimming took off 2 bases at V and 6 bases at J, with 14 bases between the two ends. CDR3 nucleotide sequence: TGTGCCAGCAGTTACAGGGGGGGCGGGCGCGAGCAGTACTTC. Amino acid sequence: CASSYRGGGREQYF.

This chain connects TRBV30 to TRBJ1-2; 9 bases are shared with TRBD1. The length of the CDR3 is 12 residues. J was trimmed by 7 bases and V by 5 bases; bases with no gene match: 5. Looked up from germline, CDR1 is GTSNPN and CDR2 is SVGIG (reference sequence). The CDR3 sequence: CAWGTGNLGYTF. Here the CDR3 DNA reads TGTGCCTGGGGGACAGGGAATCTTGGCTACACCTTC.

This chain links TRBV2 with TRBJ1-2; 8 bases are shared with TRBD1. After removal of 4 bases from V and 8 bases from J, the junction contained 12 bases not matched to a gene. Germline V gene lookup returns CDR1 SNHLY and CDR2 FYNNEI. There are 15 residues in the CDR3. The DNA of the CDR3 is TGTGCCAGCAGTGTCTCCCCGACAGGGGTCGCCGGCTACACCTTC. It specifies CASSVSPTGVAGYTF.

There are a few counts of this clone. The V gene is TRBV6-6, the J gene TRBJ2-1, with 11 bases fitting TRBD2. This CDR3 is 18 amino acids long. Germline loops: CDR1 MNHNY, CDR2 SVGAGI (reference sequence). The junction had 17 bases not matched to a gene; V was cut back by 5 bases and J by 8 bases. CDR3 amino acids: CASSRLGLAVRSGDEQFF. In DNA, the CDR3 is TGTGCCAGCAGTCGCCTGGGACTAGCGGTACGGTCGGGGGATGAGCAGTTCTTC.

The chain couples TRBV11-3 to TRBJ2-7; D perhaps matches TRBD2 (6 bases). This CDR3 contains 13 residues. Deletions cut 5 bases from V and 2 bases from J, with 10 bases between. CDR1 is SGHNT, CDR2 YENEEA, per germline. The CDR3, as DNA: TGTGCCAGCAGCGCAGGAGGGGCCTACGAGCAGTACTTC. Protein: CASSAGGAYEQYF.